A selection of T cell receptor beta chains follows, all from one sample in a study of beta chain features in type 1 diabetes. This table comes from immunoSEQ multiplex PCR, and its TCRdb copy is limited to in-frame clones, with some not included. The sample yields about 410,000 clones, around 14% seen once. The sample comprised naive CD4+ T cells from blood. The source of these receptors is a man aged 25-40 years in good health. CDR3s include the opening cysteine and the closing phenylalanine or tryptophan. The D gene is left open where the match is weak.

- TRBJ1-2 TRBV30 CAWNRVYGYTF
- TRBJ2-5 TRBV19 CARRRETQYF
- TRBJ2-7 TRBV6-5 CASRGVNYEQYF
- TRBJ1-2 TRBV7-9 CASSLDLTNYGYTF
TRBD2 TRBJ2-1 TRBV25-1 CASSVLAGDSYNEQFF
TRBD2 TRBJ2-1 TRBV7-2 CASSRTRHGIGEQFF
- TRBJ1-1 TRBV12-2 CASRLGTGGSEAFF
- TRBJ2-1 TRBV9 CASSAGGSSYNEQFF
TRBD1 TRBJ2-7 TRBV7-9 CASSSDRGSYEQYF
TRBD1 TRBJ2-1 TRBV14 CASSVGQGAHEQFF
TRBD2 TRBJ2-1 TRBV7-2 CASSRGPAGGREQFF
- TRBJ1-1 TRBV4-1 CASSHPTGRNTEAFF
TRBD2 TRBJ2-1 TRBV30 CAWSVHGRAYNEQFF
- TRBJ2-3 TRBV10-3 CAISDGAGALTDTQYF
- TRBJ2-3 TRBV11-2 CASSFVSSTDTQYF
- TRBJ2-5 TRBV7-2 CASSSRAGPETQYF
- TRBJ2-7 TRBV5-1 CASSLGGKSSYEQYF
- TRBJ2-3 TRBV25-1 CASSPGLSTQYF
TRBD1 TRBJ1-1 TRBV9 CASSVTGAESNTEAFF
- TRBJ2-3 TRBV7-2 CASSLRAADTQYF
TRBD1 TRBJ1-4 TRBV7-2 CASSVLQGKLFF
- TRBJ2-1 TRBV11-2 CASSQPGGSSYNEQFF
- TRBJ1-2 TRBV5-6 CASSVPQGNYGYTF
- TRBJ2-1 TRBV6-4 CASSDSRVSEQFF
- TRBJ2-2 TRBV9 CASSVGQINTGELFF
TRBD2 TRBJ2-1 TRBV6-5 CASIPAGGNEQFF
- TRBJ1-4 TRBV2 CASSEQENGEKLFF
TRBD1 TRBJ2-1 TRBV23-1 CASSPGTGSSYNEQFF
TRBD2 TRBJ2-1 TRBV29-1 CSVDISGIYNEQFF
- TRBJ2-3 TRBV10-3 CAYGGIPDTQYF
TRBD2 TRBJ2-1 TRBV7-3 CASSRRLADNEQFF
- TRBJ2-5 TRBV6-1 CASSDYGTPFRAQYF
- TRBJ2-5 TRBV2 CASSVVVSETQYF
- TRBJ1-1 TRBV30 CAWGEGPPAEAFF